Described below is a single TCR beta chain sequence and its context. The data are from a study of blood T cell repertoires in COVID-19. About the study: From the United States, Italy and Spain came samples of acute and convalescent COVID-19. Sources were T cells, B-cell-depleted T cells, or PBMCs; the material itself was cDNA or gDNA.

In the authors' methods: Nucleated cell counts were estimated from reference gene primer amplification. Assay: immunoSEQ multiplex PCR; the TCRdb copy retains only in-frame clones and omits some. That table supplies the V and J calls and clone size; D and trimming were determined from the DNA. The table has about 59,000 clones, under 80% seen once; the top ten hold 9.7%. The CDR3 length is 15 residues. Germline trimming cut 2 bases from V and 5 bases from J; bases unmatched to any gene: 6. The germline V gene has CDR1 SEHNR and CDR2 FQNEAQ (reference sequence). The source material was peripheral blood. This clonotype was obtained from a human donor in a cohort sampled during active COVID-19. The chain couples TRBV7-9 to TRBJ2-5, with 9 bases identical to TRBD2. CDR3: CASSLIEAGGETQYF. The CDR3 coding sequence is TGTGCCAGCAGCTTAATAGAGGCGGGGGGGGAGACCCAGTACTTC.